This is a list of T cell receptor beta chains from one sample in a study of human T cells and chemical hapten exposure. Via MiXCR, TCRdb re-called the RACE reads, giving one row per CDR3 protein. Found here are just under 350,000 distinct CDR3 sequences, around 7% of them singletons; the top ten hold roughly 7.9%. The specimen was whole blood, collected in connection with sensitization to the hapten diphenylcyclopropenone (DPC). Receptor source: a woman younger than 30 with alopecia areata. Some clones in this sample may be carry-over from other donors' samples. CDR3s include the opening cysteine and the closing phenylalanine or tryptophan. Fields, in order: D gene, clone size, V gene, J gene, CDR3 DNA, CDR3 protein. The D gene is left open where the match is weak. Some rows have no size entry. The others give once, few or many, or a class for an expanded clone.

>TRBD1|-|TRBV9|TRBJ2-3
TGTGCCAGCAGCCAGTCACAGGGGGCCAACACAGATACGCAGTATTTT
CASSQSQGANTDTQYF
>TRBD2|few|TRBV7-2|TRBJ2-1
TGTGCCAGCAGCTTAGGGACTAGCTGGGATGAGCAGTTCTTC
CASSLGTSWDEQFF
>-|-|TRBV28|TRBJ1-3
TGTGCCAGCAGTTTACGAGACAGCTCTGGAAACACCATATATTTT
CASSLRDSSGNTIYF
>TRBD2|many|TRBV7-2|TRBJ2-1
TGTGCCAGCAGCTTCACTAGCGGGGCGGGGGAGCAGTTCTTC
CASSFTSGAGEQFF
>TRBD1|-|TRBV12-3/TRBV12-4|TRBJ1-2
TGTGCCAGCAGGAGGACAGGCGATAACTATGGCTACACCTTC
CASRRTGDNYGYTF
>-|many|TRBV7-2|TRBJ2-7
TGTGCCAGCAGCCCATTGTCATACGAGCAGTACTTC
CASSPLSYEQYF
>-|many|TRBV20-1|TRBJ2-4
TGCAGTGCTAGTTGGCTAGAGGACATTCAGTACTTC
CSASWLEDIQYF
>-|few|TRBV5-6|TRBJ1-2
TGTGCCAGCAGCGTGTCGGGGGCCGGTCGCCGGTACACCTTC
CASSVSGAGRRYTF
>-|-|TRBV28|TRBJ2-7
TGTGCCAGCAGCCCCATGGGGGATGAACGCTACGAGCAGTACTTC
CASSPMGDERYEQYF
>TRBD2|-|TRBV28|TRBJ2-1
TGTGCCAGGTTAACTAGCGGGGGCAGGGATGAGCAGTTCTTC
CARLTSGGRDEQFF
>TRBD1|once|TRBV7-9|TRBJ2-1
TGTGCCAGCAGCCCCGGGACAGGGGACTTCTTC
CASSPGTGDFF
>-|many|TRBV6-2/TRBV6-3|TRBJ2-7
TGTGCCAGCAGTTATTCCGGGACCTACTACGAGCAGTACTTC
CASSYSGTYYEQYF
>TRBD2|many|TRBV10-3|TRBJ2-3
TGTGCCATCGCGGGGGGCACAGATACGCAGTATTTT
CAIAGGTDTQYF
>TRBD1|many|TRBV5-1|TRBJ2-5
TGCGCCAGCATGCCGGGACAGGAGCAAGAGACCCAGTACTTC
CASMPGQEQETQYF
>-|few|TRBV12-3/TRBV12-4|TRBJ2-7
TGTGCCAGCAGTTTAGGGGGGGGCAGCGAGCAGTACTTC
CASSLGGGSEQYF
>TRBD2|-|TRBV10-3|TRBJ2-3
TGTGCCATCAGCGGGGGGGCCGATGATACGCAGTATTTT
CAISGGADDTQYF